This T cell receptor (beta chain) comes out of a study of T cell responses to AZD1222 COVID-19 vaccine. General observations from the study: Donors were chiefly white British, with a greater number of females, and clonal diversity was perhaps underestimated. Without day 14 samples, only post-peak T cell repertoires were studied. Spike was spanned by vaccine-associated CD4 TCRs, with dominance at 160-218 and 743-854. A rise in Spike-specific TCR breadth and depth followed two AZD1222 doses.

Method: immunoSEQ multiplex PCR; TCRdb's copy keeps in-frame clones and lacks some. The sample carries 150,000 to 200,000 clones, about 85% recorded once. V lost 4 bases to trimming and J lost 14 bases, with 16 bases between them. Germline V lookup: CDR1 SGHDT, CDR2 YYEEEE. The CDR3 is made up of 13 amino acids. Remarks on this clone: Its antigen remains unknown.

This TCR came from an adult in good health. V and J are TRBV5-6 and TRBJ1-6, with D unresolved. Sequenced material: peripheral blood, taken on day 0 of AZD1222 vaccination. CDR3 in amino acids: CASSLGRGTALHF. As DNA, the CDR3 is TGTGCCAGCAGCCTTGGGCGGGGAACGGCCCTCCACTTT.